This T cell receptor (beta chain) appears in the sequencing data of a study of blood T cell repertoires in COVID-19. This CDR3 comprises 11 residues. CDR1 SGHVS and CDR2 FQNEAQ come from the germline V gene. The ends lost 11 bases at V and 8 bases at J; junction bases unmatched: 8. Original processing notes: Using reference gene primer amplification, nucleated cell counts were estimated. Measured with immunoSEQ multiplex PCR; TCRdb has only the in-frame clones, and not every one. For V, J and clone size, that table is used; D and trimming come from the DNA. Altogether around 250,000 clones are present, around 84% being singletons, with the ten largest covering 4.1%. Participants were aged about 18 to 90 years, lived in over 20 US areas, and enrolled virtually. Participants had their cohort set by participant-reported clinical history.

This sequence joins TRBV7-8 and TRBJ1-2, with 7 nucleotides matching TRBD1. The source of this sequence is a man aged 25 to 40 with acute COVID-19. Input material: PBMCs or T cells enriched from blood (not recorded which). CDR3 DNA sequence: TGTGCCGCGGAGGGGGCAAGGGGCTACACCTTC. Translated, it gives CAAEGARGYTF.